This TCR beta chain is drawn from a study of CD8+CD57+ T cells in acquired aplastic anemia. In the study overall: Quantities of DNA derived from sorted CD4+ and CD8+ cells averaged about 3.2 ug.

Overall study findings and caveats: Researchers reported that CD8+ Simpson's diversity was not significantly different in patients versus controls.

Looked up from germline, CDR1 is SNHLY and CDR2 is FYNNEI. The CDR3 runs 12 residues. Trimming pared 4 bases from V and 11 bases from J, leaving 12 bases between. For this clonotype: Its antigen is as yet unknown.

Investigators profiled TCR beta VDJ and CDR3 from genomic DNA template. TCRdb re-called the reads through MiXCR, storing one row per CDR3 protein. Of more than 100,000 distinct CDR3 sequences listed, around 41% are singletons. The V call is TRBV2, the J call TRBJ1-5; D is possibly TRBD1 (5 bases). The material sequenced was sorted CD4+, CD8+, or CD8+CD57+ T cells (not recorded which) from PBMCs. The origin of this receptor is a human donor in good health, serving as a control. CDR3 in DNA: TGTGCCAGCAGTGGAGACAGTGGCACCCAGCATTTT. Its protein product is CASSGDSGTQHF.